This TCR beta chain is drawn from a study of T cell responses to AZD1222 COVID-19 vaccine. Across the whole study: Second-dose schedules of about 4 or about 12 weeks were combined.

The CDR3 is made up of 14 amino acids. CDR1 is ENHRY, CDR2 SYGVKD, per germline. V shed 8 bases and J shed 0 bases, with 11 bases lying between them. The method was immunoSEQ multiplex PCR; TCRdb's version includes in-frame clones alone and lacks a portion of them. The table shows more than 100,000 clones, with over 85% occurring only once. This receptor was obtained from an adult in good health. V usage is TRBV10-3 and J usage is TRBJ1-3, with D possibly TRBD1 on 5 matching bases. The sample in question was peripheral blood, obtained on day 0 of AZD1222 vaccination. The CDR3 DNA reads TGTGCCATCGGCGACAGCATCTCTGGAAACACCATATATTTT. The encoded protein is CAIGDSISGNTIYF.